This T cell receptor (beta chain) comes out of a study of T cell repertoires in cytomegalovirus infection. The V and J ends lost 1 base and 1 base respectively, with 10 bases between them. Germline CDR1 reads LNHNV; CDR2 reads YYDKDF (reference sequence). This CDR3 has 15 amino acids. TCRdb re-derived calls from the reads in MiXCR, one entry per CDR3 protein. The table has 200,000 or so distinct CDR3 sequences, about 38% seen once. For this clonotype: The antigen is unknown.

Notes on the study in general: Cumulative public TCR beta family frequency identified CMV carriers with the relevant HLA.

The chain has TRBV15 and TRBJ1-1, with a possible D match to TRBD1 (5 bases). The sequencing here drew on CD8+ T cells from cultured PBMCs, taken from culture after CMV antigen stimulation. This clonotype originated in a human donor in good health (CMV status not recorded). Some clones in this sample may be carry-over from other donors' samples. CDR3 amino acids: CATSRVKGTNTEAFF. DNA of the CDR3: TGTGCCACCAGCAGAGTAAAGGGGACGAACACTGAAGCTTTCTTT.